This TCR beta chain is drawn from a study of T-cell memory formation after mild COVID-19. Study-level findings and limits: Contracting CD4+ clones lay largely in CM and EM, with CD8+ ones residing in EMRA. The study detected some responding clones in pre-infection memory, suggesting cross-reactive memory joined. From day 15 to 85, contracting clones were balanced between CD4 and CD8, whereas later expanders leaned toward CD4+.

As to this clonotype: Its antigen is not identified.

TCRdb itself ran the 5' RACE reads through MiXCR, one entry per CDR3 protein. The repertoire holds a few hundred thousand distinct CDR3 sequences, with around 25% as singletons. The sequence came from an adult woman who had mild COVID-19 (a few samples of this study predate the infection). Cell type and time point are not known. The sequenced sample was PBMCs or a T cell subset sorted from them (not recorded which).

The CDR3 DNA reads TGTGCCAGCAGCTTGTATAGCGGGGGAAACACCGGGGAGCTGTTTTTT. Its translation: CASSLYSGGNTGELFF. The chain recombines TRBV7-8 with TRBJ2-2; the match to TRBD2 covers 9 bases. CDR3 length equals 16 residues. Trimming took 3 bases from V and 2 from J; bases not matched to a gene: 4. Looked up from germline, CDR1 is SGHVS and CDR2 is FQNEAQ.